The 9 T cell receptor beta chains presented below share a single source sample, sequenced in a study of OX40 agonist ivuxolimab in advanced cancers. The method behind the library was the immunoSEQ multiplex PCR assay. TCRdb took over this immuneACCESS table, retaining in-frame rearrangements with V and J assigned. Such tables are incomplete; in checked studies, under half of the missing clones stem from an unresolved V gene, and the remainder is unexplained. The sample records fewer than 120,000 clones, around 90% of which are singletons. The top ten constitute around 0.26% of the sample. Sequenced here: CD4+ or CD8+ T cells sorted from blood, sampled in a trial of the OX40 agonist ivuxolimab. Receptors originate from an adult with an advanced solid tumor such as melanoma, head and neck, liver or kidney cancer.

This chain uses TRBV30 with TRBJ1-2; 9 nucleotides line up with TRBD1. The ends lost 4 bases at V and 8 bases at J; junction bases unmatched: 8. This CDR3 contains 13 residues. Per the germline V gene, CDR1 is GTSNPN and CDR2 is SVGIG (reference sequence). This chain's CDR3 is CAWKLQGAEGYTF. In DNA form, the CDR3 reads TGTGCCTGGAAACTACAGGGGGCAGAGGGCTACACCTTC. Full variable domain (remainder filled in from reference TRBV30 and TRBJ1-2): SQTIHQWPATLVQPVGSPLSLECTVEGTSNPNLYWYRQAAGRGLQLLFYSVGIGQISSEVPQNLSASRPQDRQFILSSKKLLLSDSGFYLCAWKLQGAEGYTFGSGTRLTVV.

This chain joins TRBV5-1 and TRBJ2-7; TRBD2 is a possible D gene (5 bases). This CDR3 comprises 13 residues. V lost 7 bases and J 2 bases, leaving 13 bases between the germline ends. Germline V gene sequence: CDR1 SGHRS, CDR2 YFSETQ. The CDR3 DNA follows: TGCGCCAGCGGGGTTGCGGGCACCTACGAGCAGTACTTC. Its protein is CASGVAGTYEQYF.

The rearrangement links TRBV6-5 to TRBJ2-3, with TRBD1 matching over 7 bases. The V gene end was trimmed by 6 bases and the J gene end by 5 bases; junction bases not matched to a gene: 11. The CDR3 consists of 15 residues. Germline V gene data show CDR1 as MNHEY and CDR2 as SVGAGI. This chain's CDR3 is CASSSWTGSQDTQYF. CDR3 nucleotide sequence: TGTGCCAGCAGCTCTTGGACAGGTAGTCAAGATACGCAGTATTTT.

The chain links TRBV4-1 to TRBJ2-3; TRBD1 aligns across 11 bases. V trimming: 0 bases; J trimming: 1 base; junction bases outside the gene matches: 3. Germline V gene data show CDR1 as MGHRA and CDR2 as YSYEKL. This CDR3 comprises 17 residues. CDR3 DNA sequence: TGCGCCAGCAGCCAAGATTTGGGACAGGGGGGCACAGATACGCAGTATTTT. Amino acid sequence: CASSQDLGQGGTDTQYF.

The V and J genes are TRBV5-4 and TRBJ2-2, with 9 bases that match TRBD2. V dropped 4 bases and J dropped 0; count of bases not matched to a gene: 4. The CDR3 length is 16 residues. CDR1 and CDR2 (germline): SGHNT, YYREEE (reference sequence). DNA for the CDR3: TGTGCCAGCAGCGATCTAGCGGGGACGAACACCGGGGAGCTGTTTTTT. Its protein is CASSDLAGTNTGELFF.

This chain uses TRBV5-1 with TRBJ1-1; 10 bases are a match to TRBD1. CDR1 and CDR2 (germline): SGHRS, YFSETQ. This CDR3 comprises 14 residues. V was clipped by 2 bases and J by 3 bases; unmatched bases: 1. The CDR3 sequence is CASSFGQGDTEAFF. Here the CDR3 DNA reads TGCGCCAGCAGCTTCGGACAGGGGGACACTGAAGCTTTCTTT.

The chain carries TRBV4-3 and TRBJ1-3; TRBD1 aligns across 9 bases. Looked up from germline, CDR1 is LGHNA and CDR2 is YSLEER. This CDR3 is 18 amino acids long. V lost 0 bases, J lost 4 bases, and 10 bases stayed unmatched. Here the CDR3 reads CASSQEPYAGTGGNTIYF. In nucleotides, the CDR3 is TGCGCCAGCAGCCAAGAACCTTACGCCGGGACAGGGGGAAACACCATATATTTT.

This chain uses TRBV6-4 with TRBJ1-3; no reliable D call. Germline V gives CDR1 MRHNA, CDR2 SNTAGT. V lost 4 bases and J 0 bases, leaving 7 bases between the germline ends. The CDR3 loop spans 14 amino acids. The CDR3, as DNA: TGTGCCAGCAGTGGATTATACTCTGGAAACACCATATATTTT. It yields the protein CASSGLYSGNTIYF.

In nucleotides, the CDR3 is TGTGCCAGCAGCCTAGACCCGGGACTAGCGGGGGTAAGCTCCTACAATGAGCAGTTCTTC. It codes for CASSLDPGLAGVSSYNEQFF. V is TRBV13 and J is TRBJ2-1; TRBD2 aligns across 14 bases. V trimming: 5 bases; J trimming: 0 bases; junction bases outside the gene matches: 12. CDR1 and CDR2 (germline): PRHDT, FYEKMQ (reference sequence). The CDR3 spans 20 residues.